This T cell receptor beta chain was recovered during a study of shared clonotypes between healthy human individuals. In the original analysis: Quality scores were absent from the junction-only immunoSEQ sequences, so filtering differed. Method: immunoSEQ multiplex PCR; TCRdb's copy keeps in-frame clones and lacks some. V and J calls and clone size are given by that table; D and trimming were obtained from the DNA. This table holds roughly 330,000 clones, around 67% found once. The CDR3 is made up of 15 amino acids. Trimming removed 3 bases from V and 5 bases from J; junction bases left unmatched: 8. CDR1 is MDHEN, CDR2 SYDVKM, per germline. General study points: Deeper or shallower sequencing was expected to change how clonotypes are shared among donors.

All of the donors resided in Nashville, Tennessee, and each was a Caucasian adult. CD45RA-negative memory and CD45RA+ naive subsets were split from the CD4+ cells. With respect to this clone: Antigen: not known.

The genes are TRBV28 and TRBJ1-1, with 8 bases fitting TRBD1. Sequencing was carried out using memory CD4+ T cells sorted from blood. The subset was: CD45RA-negative fraction. The receptor comes from a man aged 25 to 45 in good health. The CDR3 nucleotides are TGTGCCAGCAGTTTGAAGGCAGGGGGCTTTACTGAAGCTTTCTTT. It codes for CASSLKAGGFTEAFF.